One and the same sample provided the 15 T cell receptor beta chains below, sequenced in a study of blood T cell repertoires in COVID-19. Profiling relied on immunoSEQ multiplex PCR, and the TCRdb table lists in-frame clones only, not all of them. The sample yields approximately 230,000 clones, more than 75% seen once. The sample was PBMCs or T cells enriched from blood (not recorded which). These receptors all stem from a man younger than 30 who had recovered from COVID-19.

DNA of the CDR3: TGTGCCAGCAGCTTAGGGCAGGAGAACACCGGGGAGCTGTTTTTT. Its translation is CASSLGQENTGELFF. The V and J genes are TRBV11-1 and TRBJ2-2; D unclear. This CDR3 comprises 15 residues. CDR1 and CDR2 from the germline V gene are SGHAT and FQDESV (reference sequence). Deletions cut 1 base from V and 1 base from J, with 7 bases between.

This chain connects TRBV11-2 to TRBJ1-3, with D unresolved. There are 14 residues in the CDR3. The germline gives CDR1 SGHAT, CDR2 FQNNGV. V lost 7 bases to trimming and J lost 3 bases, with 13 bases between them. CDR3 in amino acids: CASTTGLRGNTIYF. CDR3 in DNA: TGTGCCAGCACCACGGGTTTGCGTGGAAACACCATATATTTT. Based on the CDR3 plus reference TRBV11-2 and TRBJ1-3, the full variable domain is EAGVAQSPRYKIIEKRQSVAFWCNPISGHATLYWYQQILGQGPKLLIQFQNNGVVDDSQLPKDRFSAERLKGVDSTLKIQPAKLEDSAVYLCASTTGLRGNTIYFGEGSWLTVV.

In this sample, this clone turned up a few times. The chain links TRBV5-5 to TRBJ2-7; D possibly corresponds to TRBD2 (6 bases). This CDR3 contains 15 residues. Trimming cost V 4 bases and J 4 bases, with 18 bases left between them. In germline, CDR1 is SGHKS, CDR2 YYEKEE (reference sequence). The CDR3 region is CASSRPGLQIYEQYF. CDR3 nucleotides: TGTGCCAGCAGCCGCCCGGGACTTCAAATTTACGAGCAGTACTTC.

The V and J genes are TRBV19 and TRBJ1-1; D is uncertain. Trimming cost V 4 bases and J 5 bases, with 14 bases left between them. Germline V gene sequence: CDR1 LNHDA, CDR2 SQIVND (reference sequence). The CDR3 is 14 amino acids. CDR3 sequence reads: CASSRESYLTEAFF. CDR3 coding DNA: TGTGCCAGTAGTAGGGAGTCCTATTTGACTGAAGCTTTCTTT.

The gene calls are TRBV11-3 and TRBJ1-4; 8 nucleotides line up with TRBD1. Germline values: CDR1 SGHNT, CDR2 YENEEA. The CDR3 extends over 15 amino acids. V gave up 4 bases and J gave up 7 bases; unmatched junction bases: 8. The CDR3 DNA reads as TGTGCCAGCAGCTCCGTACAGGGGGGATTTGAAAAACTGTTTTTT. It codes for CASSSVQGGFEKLFF.

This chain joins TRBV28 and TRBJ1-6, with TRBD1 matching 8 bases. The germline gives CDR1 MDHEN, CDR2 SYDVKM. Germline trimming cut 4 bases from V and 12 bases from J; bases unmatched to any gene: 8. CDR3 size: 14 residues. The CDR3: CASSYRGVRGPLHF. The CDR3 DNA reads as TGTGCCAGCAGTTACAGGGGGGTTCGGGGACCCCTCCACTTT. The whole variable domain, filled in from reference TRBV28 and TRBJ1-6, reads DVKVTQSSRYLVKRTGEKVFLECVQDMDHENMFWYRQDPGLGLRLIYFSYDVKMKEKGDIPEGYSVSREKKERFSLILESASTNQTSMYLCASSYRGVRGPLHFGNGTRLTVT.

This clone has just one count. This rearrangement joins TRBV5-1 to TRBJ2-5; 7 bases agree with TRBD1. Germline V gene data show CDR1 as SGHRS and CDR2 as YFSETQ. V lost 1 base, J lost 2 bases, and 5 bases stayed unmatched. This CDR3 region has 15 residues. CDR3 protein: CASSLQPGQQETQYF. CDR3 sequence (DNA): TGCGCCAGCAGCTTGCAGCCGGGACAGCAAGAGACCCAGTACTTC.

The gene calls are TRBV9 and TRBJ2-7, with a possible D match to TRBD2 (5 bases). This CDR3 contains 14 residues. V was trimmed by 4 bases and J by 12 bases, leaving 23 bases between them. CDR1 SGDLS and CDR2 YYNGEE come from the germline V gene. CDR3 in amino acids: CASSPGGRVGETYF. CDR3 in DNA: TGTGCCAGCAGCCCAGGTGGGCGCGTGGGAGAGACGTACTTC.

The V gene is TRBV6-1, the J gene TRBJ2-7; TRBD1 aligns across 7 bases. CDR3 length equals 13 residues. Germline CDR1 is MNHNS and CDR2 is SASEGT. The V segment lost 3 bases and the J segment 5 bases; nucleotides outside the gene matches: 4. The CDR3 nucleotides read TGTGCCAGCAGTGAGACAGGGTTCGACGAGCAGTACTTC. Amino acid sequence: CASSETGFDEQYF.

The chain uses TRBV12-3 or TRBV12-4 and TRBJ1-3; no reliable D call. V was clipped by 7 bases and J by 2 bases, with 9 bases between them. CDR3 length: 13 amino acids. CDR3 residues: CASNVRAGNTIYF. As DNA, the CDR3 is TGTGCCAGCAACGTCCGGGCTGGAAACACCATATATTTT.

The chain joins TRBV11-3 to TRBJ2-5; D not resolved. CDR1 and CDR2 from the germline V gene are SGHNT and YENEEA. The CDR3 spans 15 residues. Between the trimmed V and J ends, which lost 2 bases and 0 bases, there was a span of 10 bases. The DNA of the CDR3 is TGTGCCAGCAGCTTACCCACATCTTACCAAGAGACCCAGTACTTC. As protein: CASSLPTSYQETQYF.

V and J are TRBV19 and TRBJ2-2; 7 bases agree with TRBD1. Per germline, CDR1 LNHDA and CDR2 SQIVND (reference sequence). The trim removed 5 bases at V and 6 bases at J, leaving 9 bases unmatched. The CDR3 length is 15 residues. This CDR3 is CASSLQGQGAGELFF. In DNA, the CDR3 is TGTGCCAGTAGTCTGCAGGGCCAGGGGGCCGGGGAGCTGTTTTTT.

The V gene is TRBV2, the J gene TRBJ2-7; D remains ambiguous. The CDR3 has 13 residues. Looked up from germline, CDR1 is SNHLY and CDR2 is FYNNEI. Trimming stripped 4 bases from V and 6 bases from J, with 13 bases between. The CDR3, as DNA: TGTGCCAGCAGTGCGACACCTTTTGGCGAGCAGTACTTC. It specifies CASSATPFGEQYF.

This chain links TRBV3-1 (or the pseudogene TRBV3-2) with TRBJ1-4; TRBD1 matches 7 bases. With V trimmed by 3 bases and J by 8 bases, 9 bases remained unmatched. Germline V CDR1 and CDR2: LGHDT, YNNKEL (reference sequence). The CDR3 covers 15 residues. DNA of the CDR3: TGTGCCAGCAGCCACTCTAGGGACAGCAGCGAAAAACTGTTTTTT. Its translation is CASSHSRDSSEKLFF.

This rearrangement joins TRBV7-2 to TRBJ2-7; the match to TRBD2 covers 7 bases. Germline CDR1 and CDR2: SGHTA and FQGNSA. J lost 6 bases, V lost 2 bases, and 7 bases had no gene match. CDR3 length: 14 amino acids. CDR3 bases: TGTGCCAGCAGCTTACGAGGACTAGTTTCCGAGCAGTACTTC. Amino acids: CASSLRGLVSEQYF.